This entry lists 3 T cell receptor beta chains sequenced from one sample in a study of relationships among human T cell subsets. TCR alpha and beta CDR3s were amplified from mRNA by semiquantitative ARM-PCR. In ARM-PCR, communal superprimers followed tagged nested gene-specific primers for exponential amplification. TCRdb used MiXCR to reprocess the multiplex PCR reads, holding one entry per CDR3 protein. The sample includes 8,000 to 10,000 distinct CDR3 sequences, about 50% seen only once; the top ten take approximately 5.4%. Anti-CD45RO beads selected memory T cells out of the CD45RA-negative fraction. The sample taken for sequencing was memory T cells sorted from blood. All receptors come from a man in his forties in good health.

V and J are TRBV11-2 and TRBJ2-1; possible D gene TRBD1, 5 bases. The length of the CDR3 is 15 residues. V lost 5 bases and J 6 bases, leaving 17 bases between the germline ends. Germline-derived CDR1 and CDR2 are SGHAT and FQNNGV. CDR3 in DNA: TGTGCCAGCAGCCTGCGTGGAAGGGGTGGCAATGAGCAGTTCTTC. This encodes CASSLRGRGGNEQFF.

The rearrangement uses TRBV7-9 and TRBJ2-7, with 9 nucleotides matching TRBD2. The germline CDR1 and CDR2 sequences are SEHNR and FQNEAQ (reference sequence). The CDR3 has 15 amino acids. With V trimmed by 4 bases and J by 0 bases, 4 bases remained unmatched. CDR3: CASSSASGNSYEQYF. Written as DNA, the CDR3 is TGTGCCAGCAGCTCCGCTAGCGGGAACTCCTACGAGCAGTACTTC.

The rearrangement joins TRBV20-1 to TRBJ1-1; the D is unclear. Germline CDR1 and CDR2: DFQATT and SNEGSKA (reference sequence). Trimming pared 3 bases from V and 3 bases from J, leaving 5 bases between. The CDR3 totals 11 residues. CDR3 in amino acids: CSASVDTEAFF. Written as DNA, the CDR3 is TGCAGTGCTAGTGTCGACACTGAAGCTTTCTTT.